This T cell receptor (beta chain) was identified in a study of blood T cell repertoires in COVID-19. TCRdb's table, derived via immunoSEQ multiplex PCR, lists solely in-frame clones and lacks some. The sample records 70,000 to 80,000 clones, around nine tenths being singletons. Sequencing input: peripheral blood. The sequence derives from a human donor in a cohort sampled during active COVID-19.

The chain's CDR3 is CASSQGSSLDTQYF. The CDR3 DNA follows: TGTGCCAGCAGCCAAGGTTCTAGCCTAGATACGCAGTATTTT. The chain is built from TRBV4-2 and TRBJ2-3; tentative D call: TRBD2 (5 bases). There are 14 residues in the CDR3. Trimming removed 1 base at V and 5 bases at J, with 10 bases between. CDR1 is LGHNA and CDR2 is YNFKEQ in the germline V gene.